This TCR beta chain appears in the sequencing data of a study of CD8+CD57+ T cells in acquired aplastic anemia. Background on the study: Each DNA sample taken from sorted CD4+ and CD8+ cells came to about 3 ug on average.

Before being chosen for sequencing, patients had shown CD8+CD57+ cell expansion by flow cytometry. The diagnosis in all patients was severe acquired aplastic anemia. Patient blood was sampled before any therapy had been received. The study, taken as a whole, reports: There were around 28 CD8+ CDR3 sequences that occurred in both patients and controls.

With respect to this clonotype: Its cognate antigen is unknown.

Profiling of TCR beta VDJ combinations and CDR3 sequences used genomic DNA as template. TCRdb independently ran MiXCR on the reads; one entry per CDR3 protein. Among some 180,000 distinct CDR3 sequences listed, 55% to 65% were seen once. The source is a human donor with aplastic anemia. The sequenced sample consisted of sorted CD4+, CD8+, or CD8+CD57+ T cells (not recorded which) from PBMCs.

In DNA form, the CDR3 reads TGTGCCAGTAGTATGAGGACAGGGGGCTCTGGGGCCAACGTCCTGACTTTC. As protein: CASSMRTGGSGANVLTF. The chain links TRBV19 to TRBJ2-6; the match to TRBD1 covers 10 bases. Germline CDR1 is LNHDA and CDR2 is SQIVND (reference sequence). V shed 3 bases and J 0 bases; nucleotides not matched to a gene: 2. The CDR3 contains 17 residues.